This T cell receptor beta chain was captured in a study of identical twins. Study conclusions and caveats: For monozygotic twins, models underestimated out-of-frame TCR alpha sharing. Fewer insertions characterized abundant cord blood beta clonotypes, whereas memory repertoires showed none.

The sample holds a few counts of this clonotype. Its antigen is currently unknown. A universal primer site was created by template switching, with the cDNA bearing unique molecular identifiers. TCRdb ran MiXCR on the 5' RACE reads and lists one entry per CDR3 protein. The sample has some 900,000 distinct CDR3 sequences, 9% to 15% seen once. This CDR3 is built from 16 residues. V was shortened by 2 bases and J by 7 bases, with 19 bases between the two germline ends. Germline lookup yields CDR1 SGHRS and CDR2 YFSETQ. These data are also associated with another study on yellow fever vaccine responses in identical twins.

V is TRBV5-1 and J is TRBJ2-1, with D perhaps given as TRBD1 or TRBD2 (6 bases each). This receptor was identified in a woman under 30 in good health. Sequencing input: PBMCs. The CDR3 sequence is CASSFRGEATGNEQFF. DNA for the CDR3: TGCGCCAGCAGCTTTAGGGGGGAGGCTACGGGAAATGAGCAGTTCTTC.